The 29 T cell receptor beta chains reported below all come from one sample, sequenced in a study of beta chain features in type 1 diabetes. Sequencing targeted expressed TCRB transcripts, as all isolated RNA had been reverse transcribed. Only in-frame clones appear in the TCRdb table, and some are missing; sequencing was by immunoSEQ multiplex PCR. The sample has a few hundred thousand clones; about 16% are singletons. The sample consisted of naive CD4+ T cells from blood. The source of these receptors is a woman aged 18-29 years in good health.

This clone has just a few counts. The CDR3 is CASSVGVGEGQETQYF. CDR3 sequence (DNA): TGTGCCAGCAGCGTAGGCGTAGGGGAGGGTCAAGAGACCCAGTACTTC. The chain uses TRBV9 and TRBJ2-5, with 7 bases matching TRBD2. The CDR3 covers 16 residues. Germline CDR1 SGDLS, CDR2 YYNGEE. V was pared by 0 bases and J by 2 bases, with 7 bases of the junction left unmatched.

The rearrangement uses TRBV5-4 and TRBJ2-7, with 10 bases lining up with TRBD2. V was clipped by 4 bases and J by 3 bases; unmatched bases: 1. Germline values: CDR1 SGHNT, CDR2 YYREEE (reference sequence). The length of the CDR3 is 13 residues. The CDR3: CASSLAGVYEQYF. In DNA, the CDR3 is TGTGCCAGCAGCCTAGCGGGGGTCTACGAGCAGTACTTC.

The CDR3 nucleotides read TGTGCCAGCAGTGATCATTTTACAGTAATGAACACTGAAGCTTTCTTT. This encodes CASSDHFTVMNTEAFF. The chain joins TRBV6-1 to TRBJ1-1, with D unclear. The CDR3 loop spans 16 amino acids. V was cut by 3 bases and J by 0 bases, with 14 bases left in between. Germline V gives CDR1 MNHNS, CDR2 SASEGT.

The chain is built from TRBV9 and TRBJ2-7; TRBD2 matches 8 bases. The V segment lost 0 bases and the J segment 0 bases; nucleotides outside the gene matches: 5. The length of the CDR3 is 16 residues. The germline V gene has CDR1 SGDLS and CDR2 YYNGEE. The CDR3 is CASSVGLSGSSYEQYF. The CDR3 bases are TGTGCCAGCAGCGTAGGTTTGAGCGGGAGCTCCTACGAGCAGTACTTC.

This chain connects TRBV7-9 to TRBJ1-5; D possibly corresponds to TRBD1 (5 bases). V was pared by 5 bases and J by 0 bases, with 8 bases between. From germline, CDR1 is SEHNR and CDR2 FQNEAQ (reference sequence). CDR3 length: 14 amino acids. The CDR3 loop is CASSRQSSNQPQHF. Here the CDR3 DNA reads TGTGCCAGCAGCCGACAGAGTAGCAATCAGCCCCAGCATTTT.

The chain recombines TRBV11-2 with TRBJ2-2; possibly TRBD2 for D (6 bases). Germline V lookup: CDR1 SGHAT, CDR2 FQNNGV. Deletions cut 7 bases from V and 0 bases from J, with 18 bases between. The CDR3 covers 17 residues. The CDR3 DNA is TGTGCCAGCACCAATTCCCGGGGGAGGTCGAACACCGGGGAGCTGTTTTTT. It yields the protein CASTNSRGRSNTGELFF.

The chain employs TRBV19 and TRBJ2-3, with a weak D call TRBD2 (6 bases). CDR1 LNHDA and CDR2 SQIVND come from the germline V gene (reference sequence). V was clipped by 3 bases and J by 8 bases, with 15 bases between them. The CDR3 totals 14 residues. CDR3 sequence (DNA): TGTGCCAGTAGTATCGGAATCGACGGGAGTACGCAGTATTTT. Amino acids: CASSIGIDGSTQYF.

The CDR3 DNA follows: TGTGCCTGCTCCCGCGCCCCGAGCTCCTACGAGCAGTACTTC. Translating gives CACSRAPSSYEQYF. This sequence joins TRBV30 and TRBJ2-7; D uncertain. CDR3 length: 14 amino acids. The V end was cut by 6 bases, the J end by 0 bases, with 15 bases between. Germline loops: CDR1 GTSNPN, CDR2 SVGIG (reference sequence).

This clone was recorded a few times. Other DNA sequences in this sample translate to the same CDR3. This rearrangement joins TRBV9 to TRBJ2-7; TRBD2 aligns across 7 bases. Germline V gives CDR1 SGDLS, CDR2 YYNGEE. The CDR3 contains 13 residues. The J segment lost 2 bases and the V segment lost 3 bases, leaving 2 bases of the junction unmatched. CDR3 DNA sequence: TGTGCCAGCAGCGCGGGGACTACCTACGAGCAGTACTTC. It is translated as CASSAGTTYEQYF.

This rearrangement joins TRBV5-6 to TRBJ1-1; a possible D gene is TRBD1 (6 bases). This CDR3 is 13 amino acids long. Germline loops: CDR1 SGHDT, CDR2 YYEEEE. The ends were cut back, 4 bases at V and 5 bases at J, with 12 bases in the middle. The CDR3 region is CASSPAGVTEAFF. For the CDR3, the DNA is TGTGCCAGCAGCCCGGCAGGGGTAACTGAAGCTTTCTTT.

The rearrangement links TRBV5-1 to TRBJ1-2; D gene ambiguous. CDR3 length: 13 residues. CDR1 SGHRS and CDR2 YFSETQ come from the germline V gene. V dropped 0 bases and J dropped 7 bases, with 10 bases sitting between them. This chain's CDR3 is CASSLASGSGYTF. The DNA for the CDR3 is TGCGCCAGCAGCTTGGCCTCGGGTAGTGGCTACACCTTC.

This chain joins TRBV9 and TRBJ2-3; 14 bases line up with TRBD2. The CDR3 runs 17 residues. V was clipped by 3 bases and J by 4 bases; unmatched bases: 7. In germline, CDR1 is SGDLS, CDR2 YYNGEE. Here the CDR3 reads CASSDGLAGGRADTQYF. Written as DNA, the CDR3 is TGTGCCAGCAGCGACGGACTAGCGGGAGGCAGAGCAGATACGCAGTATTTT.

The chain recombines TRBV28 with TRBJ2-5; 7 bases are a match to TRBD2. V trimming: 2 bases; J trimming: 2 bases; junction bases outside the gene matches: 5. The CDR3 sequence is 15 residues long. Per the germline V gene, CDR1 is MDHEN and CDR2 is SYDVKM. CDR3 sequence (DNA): TGTGCCAGCAGTTTAGGCGGGAGTCGGCAAGAGACCCAGTACTTC. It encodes CASSLGGSRQETQYF.

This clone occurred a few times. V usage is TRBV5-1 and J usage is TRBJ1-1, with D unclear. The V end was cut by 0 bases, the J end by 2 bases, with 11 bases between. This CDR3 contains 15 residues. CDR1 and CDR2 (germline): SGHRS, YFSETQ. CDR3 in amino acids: CASSLASRINTEAFF. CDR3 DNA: TGCGCCAGCAGCTTGGCCAGTCGAATCAACACTGAAGCTTTCTTT.

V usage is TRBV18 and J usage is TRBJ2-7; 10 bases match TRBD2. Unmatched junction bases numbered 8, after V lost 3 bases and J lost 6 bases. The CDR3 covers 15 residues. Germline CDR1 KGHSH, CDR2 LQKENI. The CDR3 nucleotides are TGTGCCAGCTCACCGCCGTCTAGCGGGAGTCCCGAGCAGTACTTC. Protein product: CASSPPSSGSPEQYF.

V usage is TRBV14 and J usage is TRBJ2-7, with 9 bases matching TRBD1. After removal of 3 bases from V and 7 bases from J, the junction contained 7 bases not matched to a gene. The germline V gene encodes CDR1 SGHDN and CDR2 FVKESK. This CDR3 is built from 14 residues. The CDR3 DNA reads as TGTGCCAGCAGCCACCTAGGACAGGGGTTTGAGCAGTACTTC. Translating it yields CASSHLGQGFEQYF.

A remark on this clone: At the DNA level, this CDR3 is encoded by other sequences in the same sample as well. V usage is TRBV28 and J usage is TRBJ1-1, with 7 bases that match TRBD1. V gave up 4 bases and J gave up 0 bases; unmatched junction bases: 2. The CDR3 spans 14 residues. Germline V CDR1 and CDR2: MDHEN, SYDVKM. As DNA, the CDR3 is TGTGCCAGCAGTTCGACAGGGTTGAACACTGAAGCTTTCTTT. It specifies CASSSTGLNTEAFF.

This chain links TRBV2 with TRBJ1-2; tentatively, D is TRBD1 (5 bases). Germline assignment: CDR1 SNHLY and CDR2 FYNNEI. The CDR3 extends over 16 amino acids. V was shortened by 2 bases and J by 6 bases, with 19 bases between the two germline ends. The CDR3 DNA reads TGTGCCAGCAGTGAATTCGGGGGAAGGGTAGGCGATGGCTACACCTTC. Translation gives CASSEFGGRVGDGYTF.

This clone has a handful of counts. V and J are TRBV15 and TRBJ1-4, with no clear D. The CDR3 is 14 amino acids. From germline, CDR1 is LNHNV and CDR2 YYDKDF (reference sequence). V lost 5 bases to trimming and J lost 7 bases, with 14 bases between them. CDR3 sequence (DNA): TGTGCCACCAGCCTGATGATCACGGGTGAAAAACTGTTTTTT. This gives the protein CATSLMITGEKLFF.

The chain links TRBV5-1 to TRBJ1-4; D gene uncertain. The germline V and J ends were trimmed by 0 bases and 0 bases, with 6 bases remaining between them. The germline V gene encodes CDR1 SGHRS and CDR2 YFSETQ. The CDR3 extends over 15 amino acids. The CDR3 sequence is CASSLASATNEKLFF. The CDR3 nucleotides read TGCGCCAGCAGCTTGGCGTCGGCAACTAATGAAAAACTGTTTTTT.

The CDR3 region is CASSWVTSGTDEQFF. The CDR3 bases are TGTGCCAGCAGTTGGGTGACTAGCGGGACGGATGAGCAGTTCTTC. The rearrangement joins TRBV28 to TRBJ2-1, with 11 bases aligning to TRBD2. The J segment lost 8 bases and the V segment lost 4 bases, leaving 7 bases of the junction unmatched. This CDR3 region has 15 residues. Germline CDR1 and CDR2: MDHEN and SYDVKM. Looking up the rest from reference TRBV28 and TRBJ2-1 gives the full variable domain: DVKVTQSSRYLVKRTGEKVFLECVQDMDHENMFWYRQDPGLGLRLIYFSYDVKMKEKGDIPEGYSVSREKKERFSLILESASTNQTSMYLCASSWVTSGTDEQFFGPGTRLTVL.

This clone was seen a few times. The CDR3 loop reads CASRSGTGSNYGYTF. The CDR3 DNA reads TGTGCCAGCAGGTCGGGGACAGGGTCCAACTATGGCTACACCTTC. The chain employs TRBV6-5 and TRBJ1-2; TRBD1 matches at 9 bases. V lost 6 bases to trimming and J lost 2 bases; unmatched junction nucleotides: 7. The V gene's germline CDR1 is MNHEY and CDR2 SVGAGI. This CDR3 spans 15 amino acids.

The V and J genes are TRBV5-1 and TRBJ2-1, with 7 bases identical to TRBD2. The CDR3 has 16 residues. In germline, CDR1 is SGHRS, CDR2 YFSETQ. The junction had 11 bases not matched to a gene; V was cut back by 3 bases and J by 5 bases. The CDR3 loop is CASSWSRREYNNEQFF. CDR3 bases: TGCGCCAGCAGCTGGTCGAGGCGGGAGTACAACAATGAGCAGTTCTTC.

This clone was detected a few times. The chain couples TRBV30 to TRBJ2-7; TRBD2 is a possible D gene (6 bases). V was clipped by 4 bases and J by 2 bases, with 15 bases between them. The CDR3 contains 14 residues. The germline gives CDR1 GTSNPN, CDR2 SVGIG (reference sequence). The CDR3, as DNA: TGTGCCTGGATTCGTTGGGGGGACCCCTACGAGCAGTACTTC. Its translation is CAWIRWGDPYEQYF.

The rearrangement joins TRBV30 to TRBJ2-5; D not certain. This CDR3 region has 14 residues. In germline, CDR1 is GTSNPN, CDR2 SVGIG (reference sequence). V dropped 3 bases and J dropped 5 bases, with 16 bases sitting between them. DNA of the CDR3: TGTGCCTGGAGCCCAACCCCACTTCGGGAGACCCAGTACTTC. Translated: CAWSPTPLRETQYF.

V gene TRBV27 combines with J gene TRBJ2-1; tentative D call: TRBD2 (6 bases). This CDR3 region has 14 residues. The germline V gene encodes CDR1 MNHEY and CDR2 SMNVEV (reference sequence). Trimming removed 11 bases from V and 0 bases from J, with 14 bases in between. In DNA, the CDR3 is TGTGCCGTCCGCGGGGTTCTCTCCTACAATGAGCAGTTCTTC. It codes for CAVRGVLSYNEQFF.

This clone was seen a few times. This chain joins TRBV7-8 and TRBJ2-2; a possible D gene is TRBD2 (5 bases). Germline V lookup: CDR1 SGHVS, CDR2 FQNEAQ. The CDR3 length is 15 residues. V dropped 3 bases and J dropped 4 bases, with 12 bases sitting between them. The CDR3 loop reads CASSFIQAGTGELFF. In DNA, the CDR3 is TGTGCCAGCAGCTTTATTCAGGCGGGCACCGGGGAGCTGTTTTTT.

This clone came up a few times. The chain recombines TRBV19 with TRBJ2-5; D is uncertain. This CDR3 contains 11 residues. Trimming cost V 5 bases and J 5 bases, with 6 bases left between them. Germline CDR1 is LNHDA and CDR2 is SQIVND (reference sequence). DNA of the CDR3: TGTGCCAGTAGTCAGTTGGAGACCCAGTACTTC. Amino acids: CASSQLETQYF.

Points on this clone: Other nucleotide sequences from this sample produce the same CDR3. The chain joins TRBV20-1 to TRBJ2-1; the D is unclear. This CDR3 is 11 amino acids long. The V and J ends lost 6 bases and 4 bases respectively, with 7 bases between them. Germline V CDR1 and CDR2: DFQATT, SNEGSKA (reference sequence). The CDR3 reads CSASVYNEQFF. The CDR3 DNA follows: TGCAGTGCCTCGGTTTACAATGAGCAGTTCTTC.